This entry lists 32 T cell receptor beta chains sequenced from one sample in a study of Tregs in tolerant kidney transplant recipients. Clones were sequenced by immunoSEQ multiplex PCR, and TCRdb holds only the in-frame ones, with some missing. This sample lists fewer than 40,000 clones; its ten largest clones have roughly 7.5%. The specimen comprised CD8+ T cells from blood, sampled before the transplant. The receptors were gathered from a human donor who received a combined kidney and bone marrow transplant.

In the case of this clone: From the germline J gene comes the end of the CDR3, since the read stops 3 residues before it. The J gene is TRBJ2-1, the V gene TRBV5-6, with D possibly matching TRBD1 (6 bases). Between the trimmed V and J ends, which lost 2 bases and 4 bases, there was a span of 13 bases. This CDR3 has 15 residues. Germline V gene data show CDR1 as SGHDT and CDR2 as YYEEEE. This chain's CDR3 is CASSFHQGQYNEQFF. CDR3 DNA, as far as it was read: TGTGCCAGCAGCTTCCACCAGGGGCAGTACAATGAG.

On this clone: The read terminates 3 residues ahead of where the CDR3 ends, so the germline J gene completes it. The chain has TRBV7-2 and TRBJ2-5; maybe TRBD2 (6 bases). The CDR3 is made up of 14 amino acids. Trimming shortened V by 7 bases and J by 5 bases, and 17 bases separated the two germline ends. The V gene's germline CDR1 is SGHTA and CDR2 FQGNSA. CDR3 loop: CASNPGTSGETQYF. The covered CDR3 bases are TGTGCCAGCAACCCCGGGACTTCGGGGGAGACC. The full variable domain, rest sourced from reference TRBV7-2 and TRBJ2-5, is GAGVSQSPSNKVTEKGKDVELRCDPISGHTALYWYRQSLGQGLEFLIYFQGNSAPDKSGLPSDRFSAERTGGSVSTLTIQRTQQEDSAVYLCASNPGTSGETQYFGPGTRLLVL.

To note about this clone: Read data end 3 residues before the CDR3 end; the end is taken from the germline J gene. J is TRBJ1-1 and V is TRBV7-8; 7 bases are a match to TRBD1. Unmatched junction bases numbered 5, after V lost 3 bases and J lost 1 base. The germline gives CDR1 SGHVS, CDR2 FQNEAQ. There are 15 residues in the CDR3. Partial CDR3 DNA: TGTGCCAGCAGCTTCGGAGGGGGCAAGAACACTGAA. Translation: CASSFGGGKNTE. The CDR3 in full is CASSFGGGKNTEAFF.

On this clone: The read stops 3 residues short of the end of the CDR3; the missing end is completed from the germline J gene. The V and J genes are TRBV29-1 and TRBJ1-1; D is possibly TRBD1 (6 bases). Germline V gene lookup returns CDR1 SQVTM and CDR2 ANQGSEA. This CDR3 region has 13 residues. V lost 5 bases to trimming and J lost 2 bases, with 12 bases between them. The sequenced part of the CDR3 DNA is TGCAGCGTTAACACAGGGATAAACACTGAA. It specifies CSVNTGINTE. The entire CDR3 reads CSVNTGINTEAFF.

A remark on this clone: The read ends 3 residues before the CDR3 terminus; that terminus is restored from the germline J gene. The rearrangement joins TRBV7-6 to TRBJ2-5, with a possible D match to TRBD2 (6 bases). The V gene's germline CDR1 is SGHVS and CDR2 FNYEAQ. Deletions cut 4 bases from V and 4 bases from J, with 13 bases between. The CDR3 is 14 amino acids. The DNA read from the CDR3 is TGTGCCAGCAGCTGGGGGATGGGGGGAGAGACC. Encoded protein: CASSWGMGGET. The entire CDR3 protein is CASSWGMGGETQYF. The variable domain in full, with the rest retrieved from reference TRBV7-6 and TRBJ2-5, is GAGVSQSPRYKVTKRGQDVALRCDPISGHVSLYWYRQALGQGPEFLTYFNYEAQQDKSGLPNDRFSAERPEGSISTLTIQRTEQRDSAMYRCASSWGMGGETQYFGPGTRLLVL.

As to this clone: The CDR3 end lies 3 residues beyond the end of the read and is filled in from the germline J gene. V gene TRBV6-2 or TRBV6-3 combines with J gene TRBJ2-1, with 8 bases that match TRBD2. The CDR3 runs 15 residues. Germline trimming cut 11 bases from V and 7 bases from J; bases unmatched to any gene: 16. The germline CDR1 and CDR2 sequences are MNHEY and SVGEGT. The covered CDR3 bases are TGTGCCGTCAGACTAGCGACGGGGGGACTTAATGAG. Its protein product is CAVRLATGGLNE. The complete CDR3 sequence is CAVRLATGGLNEQFF.

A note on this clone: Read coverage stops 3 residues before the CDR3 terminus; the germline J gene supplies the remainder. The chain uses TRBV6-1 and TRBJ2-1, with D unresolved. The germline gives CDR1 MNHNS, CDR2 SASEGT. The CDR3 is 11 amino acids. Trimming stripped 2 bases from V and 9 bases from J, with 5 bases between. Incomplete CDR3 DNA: TGTGCCAGCAGTGAACTTAGTGAG. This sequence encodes CASSELSE. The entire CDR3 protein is CASSELSEQFF.

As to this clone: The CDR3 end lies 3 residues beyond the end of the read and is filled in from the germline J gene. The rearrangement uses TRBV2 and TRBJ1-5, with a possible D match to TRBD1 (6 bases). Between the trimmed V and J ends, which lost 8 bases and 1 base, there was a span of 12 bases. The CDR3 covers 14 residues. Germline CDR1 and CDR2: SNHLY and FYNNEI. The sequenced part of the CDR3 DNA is TGTGCCAGCCGACTAAGGGGGAGCAATCAGCCC. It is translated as CASRLRGSNQP. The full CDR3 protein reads CASRLRGSNQPQHF. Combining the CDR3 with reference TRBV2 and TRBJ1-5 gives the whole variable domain EPEVTQTPSHQVTQMGQEVILRCVPISNHLYFYWYRQILGQKVEFLVSFYNNEISEKSEIFDDQFSVERPDGSNFTLKIRSTKLEDSAMYFCASRLRGSNQPQHFGDGTRLSIL.

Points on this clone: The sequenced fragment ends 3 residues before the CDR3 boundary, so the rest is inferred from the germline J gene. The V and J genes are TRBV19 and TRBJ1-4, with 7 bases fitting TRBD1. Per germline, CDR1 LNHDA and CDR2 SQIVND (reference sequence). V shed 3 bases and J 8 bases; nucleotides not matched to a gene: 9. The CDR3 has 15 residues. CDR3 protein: CASSIGTEELEKLFF. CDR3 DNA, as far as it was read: TGTGCCAGTAGTATCGGGACAGAAGAACTCGAAAAA.

The CDR3 is CASSPPTDTEAFF. The covered CDR3 bases are TGTGCCAGCTCACCACCTACGGACACTGAA. V usage is TRBV18 and J usage is TRBJ1-1, with D unclear. The read falls 3 residues short of the CDR3 end, and the missing part is taken from the germline J gene. Trimming took 0 bases from V and 3 from J, leaving 5 bases between them. CDR1 and CDR2 (germline): KGHSH, LQKENI. This CDR3 has 13 residues. Full variable domain (outside the CDR3, taken from reference TRBV18 and TRBJ1-1): NAGVMQNPRHLVRRRGQEARLRCSPMKGHSHVYWYRQLPEEGLKFMVYLQKENIIDESGMPKERFSAEFPKEGPSILRIQQVVRGDSAAYFCASSPPTDTEAFFGQGTRLTVV.

CDR3 sequence reads: CASSLASGGREQFF. CDR3 bases read: TGTGCCAGCAGCTTAGCTAGCGGGGGTCGTGAG. This chain joins TRBV7-9 and TRBJ2-1, with 9 bases that match TRBD2. Read sequence stops 3 residues before the CDR3 end, and the germline J gene provides the missing end. The length of the CDR3 is 14 residues. The junction had 3 bases not matched to a gene; V was cut back by 0 bases and J by 9 bases. CDR1 is SEHNR and CDR2 is FQNEAQ in the germline V gene (reference sequence).

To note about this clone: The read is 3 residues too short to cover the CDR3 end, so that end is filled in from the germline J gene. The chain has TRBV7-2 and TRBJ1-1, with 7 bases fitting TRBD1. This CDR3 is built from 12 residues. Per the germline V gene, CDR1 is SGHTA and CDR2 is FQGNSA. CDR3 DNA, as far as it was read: TGTGCCAGCAGCTTCGGACAGGCTAAA. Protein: CASSFGQAK. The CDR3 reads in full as CASSFGQAKAFF.

Incomplete CDR3 DNA: TGTGCCAGCAGTTACTCAACAGCGGGGGGCACAGATACG. Residues: CASSYSTAGGTDT. The CDR3, in full, reads CASSYSTAGGTDTQYF. This rearrangement joins TRBV6-2 or TRBV6-3 to TRBJ2-3; TRBD2 matches at 8 bases. The read is 3 residues too short to cover the CDR3 end, so that end is filled in from the germline J gene. The J segment lost 1 base and the V segment lost 0 bases, leaving 3 bases of the junction unmatched. The CDR3 totals 16 residues. CDR1 is MNHEY, CDR2 SVGEGT, per germline.

The part of the CDR3 DNA that was read is TGTGCCAGCAGCCAAGACAGAGATGGC. As protein: CASSQDRDG. In full, the CDR3 reads CASSQDRDGYTF. The V gene is TRBV5-6, the J gene TRBJ1-2; possibly TRBD1 for D (5 bases). The CDR3 goes on 3 residues after the read ends, and that part is filled in from the germline J gene. The ends were cut back, 4 bases at V and 6 bases at J, with 10 bases in the middle. The CDR3 has 12 amino acids. Germline-derived CDR1 and CDR2 are SGHDT and YYEEEE.

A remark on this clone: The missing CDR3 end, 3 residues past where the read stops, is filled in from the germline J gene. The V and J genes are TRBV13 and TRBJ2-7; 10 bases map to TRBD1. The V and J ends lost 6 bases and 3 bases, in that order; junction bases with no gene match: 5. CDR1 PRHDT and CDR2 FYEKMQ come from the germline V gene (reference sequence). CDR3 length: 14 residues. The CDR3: CASSSRDRGYEQYF. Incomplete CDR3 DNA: TGTGCCAGCAGTTCCCGGGACAGGGGCTACGAG.

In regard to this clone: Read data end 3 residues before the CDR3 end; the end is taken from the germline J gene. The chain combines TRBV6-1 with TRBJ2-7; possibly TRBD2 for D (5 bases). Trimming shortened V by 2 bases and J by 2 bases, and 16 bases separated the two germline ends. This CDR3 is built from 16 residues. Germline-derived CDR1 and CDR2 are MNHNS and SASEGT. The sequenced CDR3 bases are TGTGCCAGCAGTGAAAGCGGCCGTCAGGCTACCTACGAG. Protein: CASSESGRQATYE. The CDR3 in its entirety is CASSESGRQATYEQYF.

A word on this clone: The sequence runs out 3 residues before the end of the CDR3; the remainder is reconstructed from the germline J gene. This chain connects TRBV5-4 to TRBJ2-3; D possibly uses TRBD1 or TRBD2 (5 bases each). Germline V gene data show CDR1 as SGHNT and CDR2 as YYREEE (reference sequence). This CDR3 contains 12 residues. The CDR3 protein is CASRGPEGTQYF. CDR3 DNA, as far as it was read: TGTGCCAGCAGGGGCCCCGAGGGGACG. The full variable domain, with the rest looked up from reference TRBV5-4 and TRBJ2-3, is ETGVTQSPTHLIKTRGQQVTLRCSSQSGHNTVSWYQQALGQGPQFIFQYYREEENGRGNFPPRFSGLQFPNYSSELNVNALELDDSALYLCASRGPEGTQYFGPGTRLTVL.

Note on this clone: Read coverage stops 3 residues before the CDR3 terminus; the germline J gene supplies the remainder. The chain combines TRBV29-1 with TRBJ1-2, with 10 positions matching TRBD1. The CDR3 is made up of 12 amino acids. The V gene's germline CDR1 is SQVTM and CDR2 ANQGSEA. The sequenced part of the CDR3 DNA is TGCAGCGAACTCGGGACAGGGGAAGGC. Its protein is CSELGTGEG. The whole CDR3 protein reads CSELGTGEGYTF.

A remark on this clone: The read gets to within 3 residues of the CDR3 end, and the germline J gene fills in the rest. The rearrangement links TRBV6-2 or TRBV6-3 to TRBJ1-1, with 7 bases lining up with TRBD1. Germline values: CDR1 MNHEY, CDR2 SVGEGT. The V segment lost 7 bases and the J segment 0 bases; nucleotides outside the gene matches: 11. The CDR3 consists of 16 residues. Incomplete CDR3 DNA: TGTGCCAGCACTGGGGATACAGGGGCCTTGAACACTGAA. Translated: CASTGDTGALNTE. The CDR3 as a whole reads CASTGDTGALNTEAFF.

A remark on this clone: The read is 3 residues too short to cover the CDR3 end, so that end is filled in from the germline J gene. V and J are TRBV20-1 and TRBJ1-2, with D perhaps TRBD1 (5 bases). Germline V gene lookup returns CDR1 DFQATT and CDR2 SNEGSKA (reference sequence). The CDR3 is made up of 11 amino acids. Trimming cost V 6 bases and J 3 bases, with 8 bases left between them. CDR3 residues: CSAPRDYGYTF. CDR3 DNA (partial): TGCAGTGCCCCCAGGGACTATGGC.

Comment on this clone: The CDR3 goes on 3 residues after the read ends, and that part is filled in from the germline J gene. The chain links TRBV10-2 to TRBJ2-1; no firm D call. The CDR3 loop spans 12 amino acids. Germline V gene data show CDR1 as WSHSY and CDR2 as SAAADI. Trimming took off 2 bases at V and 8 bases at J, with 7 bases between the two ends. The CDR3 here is CASSETEDEQFF. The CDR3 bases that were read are TGCGCCAGCAGTGAGACCGAGGATGAG.

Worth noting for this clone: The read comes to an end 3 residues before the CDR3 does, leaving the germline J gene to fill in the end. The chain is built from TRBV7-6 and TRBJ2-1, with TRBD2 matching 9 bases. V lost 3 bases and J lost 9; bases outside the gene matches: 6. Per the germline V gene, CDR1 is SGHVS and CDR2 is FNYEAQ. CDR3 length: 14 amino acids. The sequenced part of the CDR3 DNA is TGTGCCAGCAGCTTCCTAGCGGGATCCGGTGAG. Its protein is CASSFLAGSGE. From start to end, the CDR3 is CASSFLAGSGEQFF.

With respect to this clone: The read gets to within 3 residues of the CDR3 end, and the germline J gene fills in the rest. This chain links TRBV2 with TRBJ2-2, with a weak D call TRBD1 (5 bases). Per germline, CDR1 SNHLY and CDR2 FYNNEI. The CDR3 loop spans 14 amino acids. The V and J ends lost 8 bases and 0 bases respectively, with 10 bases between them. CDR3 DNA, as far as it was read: TGTGCCAGCTCGGACACTACGAACACCGGGGAG. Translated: CASSDTTNTGE. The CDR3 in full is CASSDTTNTGELFF.

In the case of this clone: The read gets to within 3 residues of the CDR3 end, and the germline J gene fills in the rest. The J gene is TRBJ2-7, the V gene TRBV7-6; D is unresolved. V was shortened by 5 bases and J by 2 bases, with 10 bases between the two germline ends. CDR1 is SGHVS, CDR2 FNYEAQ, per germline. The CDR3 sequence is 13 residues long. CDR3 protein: CASSPGPPYEQYF. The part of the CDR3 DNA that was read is TGTGCCAGCAGCCCGGGTCCCCCCTACGAG.

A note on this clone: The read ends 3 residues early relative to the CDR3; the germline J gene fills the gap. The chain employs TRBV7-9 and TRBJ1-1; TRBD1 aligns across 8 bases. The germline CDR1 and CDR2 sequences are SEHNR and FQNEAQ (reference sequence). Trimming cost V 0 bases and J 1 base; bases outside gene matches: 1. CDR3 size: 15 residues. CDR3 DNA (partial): TGTGCCAGCAGCTTAGCCACAGGGGGGAACACTGAA. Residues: CASSLATGGNTE. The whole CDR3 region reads CASSLATGGNTEAFF.

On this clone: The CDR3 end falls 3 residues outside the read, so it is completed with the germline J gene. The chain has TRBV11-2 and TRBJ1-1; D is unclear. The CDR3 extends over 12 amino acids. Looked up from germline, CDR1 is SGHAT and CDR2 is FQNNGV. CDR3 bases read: TGTGCCAGCAGCTCGTTAGCCCCAGAA. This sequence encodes CASSSLAPE. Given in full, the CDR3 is CASSSLAPEAFF.

The CDR3 protein is CASSEGTPYSNQPQHF. CDR3 bases read: TGTGCCAGCAGTGAAGGGACACCGTATAGCAATCAGCCC. V and J are TRBV6-1 and TRBJ1-5; a weak D match, TRBD1 (5 bases). Sequencing ends 3 residues short of the CDR3 end; the germline J gene provides the rest. CDR3 length equals 16 residues. Trimming left V 1 base short and J 0 bases short, with 10 bases between. Germline loops: CDR1 MNHNS, CDR2 SASEGT.

The CDR3 sequence is CASDTGSGDEKLFF. CDR3 DNA, as far as it was read: TGTGCCAGTGATACAGGGAGCGGGGATGAAAAA. The rearrangement uses TRBV2 and TRBJ1-4; D may be TRBD1 (6 bases). The read gets to within 3 residues of the CDR3 end, and the germline J gene fills in the rest. Germline V gene lookup returns CDR1 SNHLY and CDR2 FYNNEI. Trimming removed 9 bases from V and 6 bases from J, with 17 bases in between. CDR3 length: 14 amino acids.

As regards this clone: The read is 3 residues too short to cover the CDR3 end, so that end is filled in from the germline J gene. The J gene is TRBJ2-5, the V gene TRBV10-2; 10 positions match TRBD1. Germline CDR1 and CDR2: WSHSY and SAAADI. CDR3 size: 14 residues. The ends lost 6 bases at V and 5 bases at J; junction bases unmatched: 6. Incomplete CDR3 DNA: TGCGCCAGCAGCCCGACAGGGGGCGGGGAGACC. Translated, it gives CASSPTGGGET. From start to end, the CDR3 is CASSPTGGGETQYF.

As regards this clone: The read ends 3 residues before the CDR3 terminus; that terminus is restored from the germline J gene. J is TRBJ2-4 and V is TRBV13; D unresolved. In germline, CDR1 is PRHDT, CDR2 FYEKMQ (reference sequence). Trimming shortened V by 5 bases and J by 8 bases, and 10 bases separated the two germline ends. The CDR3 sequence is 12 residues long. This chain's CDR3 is CASSPRRDIQYF. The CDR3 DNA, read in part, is TGTGCCAGCAGCCCCCGCAGAGACATT.

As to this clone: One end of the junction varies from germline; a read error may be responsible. CDR3 bases read: TGCGCCAGCAGCCAAGGGCTAGCGGTAACCACAGATACG. This translates into CASSQGLAVTTDT. The CDR3 in its entirety is CASSQGLAVTTDTQYF. V gene TRBV4-2 combines with J gene TRBJ2-3, with 7 bases identical to TRBD2. The read terminates 3 residues before the CDR3 end, so the remaining end is supplied by the germline J gene. Germline values: CDR1 LGHNA, CDR2 YNFKEQ. CDR3 size: 16 residues.

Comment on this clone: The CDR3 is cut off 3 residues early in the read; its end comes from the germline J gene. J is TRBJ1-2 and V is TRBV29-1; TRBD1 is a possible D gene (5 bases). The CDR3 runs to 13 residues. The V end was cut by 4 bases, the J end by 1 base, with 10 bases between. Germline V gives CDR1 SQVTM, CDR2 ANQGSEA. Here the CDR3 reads CSVANGGNYGYTF. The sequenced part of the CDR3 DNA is TGCAGCGTTGCCAACGGGGGTAACTATGGC.